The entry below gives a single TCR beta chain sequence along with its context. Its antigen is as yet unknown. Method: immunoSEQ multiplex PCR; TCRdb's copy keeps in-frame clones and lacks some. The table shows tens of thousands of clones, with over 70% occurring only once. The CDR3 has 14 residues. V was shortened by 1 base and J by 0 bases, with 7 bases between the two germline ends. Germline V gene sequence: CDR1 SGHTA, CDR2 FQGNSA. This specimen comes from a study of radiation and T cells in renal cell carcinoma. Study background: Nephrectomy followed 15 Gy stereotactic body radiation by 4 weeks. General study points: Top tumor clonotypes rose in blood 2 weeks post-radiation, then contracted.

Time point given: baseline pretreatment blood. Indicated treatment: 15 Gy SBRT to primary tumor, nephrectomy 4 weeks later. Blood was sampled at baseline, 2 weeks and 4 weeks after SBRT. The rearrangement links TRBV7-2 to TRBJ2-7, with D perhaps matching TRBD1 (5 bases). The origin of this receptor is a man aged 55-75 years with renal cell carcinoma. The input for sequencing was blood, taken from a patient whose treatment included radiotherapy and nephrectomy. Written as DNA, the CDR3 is TGTGCCAGCAGCTTAGACAGGATCTCCTACGAGCAGTACTTC. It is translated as CASSLDRISYEQYF.